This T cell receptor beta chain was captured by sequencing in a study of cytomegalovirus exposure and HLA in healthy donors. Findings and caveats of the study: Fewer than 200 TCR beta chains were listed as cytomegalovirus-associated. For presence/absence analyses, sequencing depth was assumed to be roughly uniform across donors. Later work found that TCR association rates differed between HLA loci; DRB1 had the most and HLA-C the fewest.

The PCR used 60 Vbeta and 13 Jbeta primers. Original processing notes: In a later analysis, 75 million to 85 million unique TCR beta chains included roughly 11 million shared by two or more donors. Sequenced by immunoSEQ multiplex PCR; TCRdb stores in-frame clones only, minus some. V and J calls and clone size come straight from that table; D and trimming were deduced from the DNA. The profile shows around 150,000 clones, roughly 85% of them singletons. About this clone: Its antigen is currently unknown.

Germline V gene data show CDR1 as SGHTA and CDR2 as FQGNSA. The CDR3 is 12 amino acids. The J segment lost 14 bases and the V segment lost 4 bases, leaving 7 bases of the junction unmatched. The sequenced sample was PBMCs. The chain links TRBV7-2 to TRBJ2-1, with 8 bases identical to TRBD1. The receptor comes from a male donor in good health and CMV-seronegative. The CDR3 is CASSSPDRVEFF. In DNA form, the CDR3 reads TGTGCCAGCAGCTCCCCGGACAGGGTGGAGTTCTTC.